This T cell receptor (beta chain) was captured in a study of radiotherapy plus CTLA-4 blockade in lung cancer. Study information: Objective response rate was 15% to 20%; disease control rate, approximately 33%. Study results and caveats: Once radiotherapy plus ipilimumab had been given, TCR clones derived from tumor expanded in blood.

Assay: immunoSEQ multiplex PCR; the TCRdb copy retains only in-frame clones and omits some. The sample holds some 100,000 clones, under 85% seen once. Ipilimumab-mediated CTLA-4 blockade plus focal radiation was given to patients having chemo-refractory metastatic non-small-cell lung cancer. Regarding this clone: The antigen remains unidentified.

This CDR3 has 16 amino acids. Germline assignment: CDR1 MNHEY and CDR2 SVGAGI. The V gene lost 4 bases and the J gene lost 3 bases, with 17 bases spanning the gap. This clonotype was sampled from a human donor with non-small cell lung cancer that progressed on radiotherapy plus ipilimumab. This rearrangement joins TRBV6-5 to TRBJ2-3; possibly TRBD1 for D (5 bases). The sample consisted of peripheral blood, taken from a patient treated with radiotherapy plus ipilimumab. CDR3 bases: TGTGCCAGCAGTTCCCGACAGCTTCTTAGGACAGATACGCAGTATTTT. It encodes CASSSRQLLRTDTQYF.